Included here is one T cell receptor beta chain sequence, with context. The antigen remains undetermined. These data come from a study of T cells in localized non-small cell lung cancer. Broader study findings: Heterogeneity remains possible because sequencing was limited to only one tumor region. In uninvolved adjacent lung, T cell clonality reached its highest value, exceeding tumor. Prolonged overall survival went with higher T cell density in the blood. Of the top 100 tumor clones, median 57 were in adjacent lung, approximately 28 among its top 100.

Produced via immunoSEQ multiplex PCR; TCRdb's table is partial and in-frame only. The sample holds tens of thousands of clones, more than 65% seen once. V was shortened by 3 bases and J by 3 bases, with 16 bases between the two germline ends. This CDR3 has 15 amino acids. Germline CDR1 is SGDLS and CDR2 is YYNGEE. This TCR was sampled from a man between 35 and 75 years old with stage III squamous cell lung carcinoma. The sequenced sample was peripheral blood, obtained before any cancer treatment. This rearrangement joins TRBV9 to TRBJ2-7; perhaps TRBD2 as D (5 bases). The CDR3 DNA follows: TGTGCCAGCAGCGCCAACGGACTTGCCCGCTACGAGCAGTACTTC. Encoded protein: CASSANGLARYEQYF. Full variable domain (rest looked up from reference TRBV9 and TRBJ2-7): DSGVTQTPKHLITATGQRVTLRCSPRSGDLSVYWYQQSLDQGLQFLIQYYNGEERAKGNILERFSAQQFPDLHSELNLSSLELGDSALYFCASSANGLARYEQYFGPGTRLTVT.